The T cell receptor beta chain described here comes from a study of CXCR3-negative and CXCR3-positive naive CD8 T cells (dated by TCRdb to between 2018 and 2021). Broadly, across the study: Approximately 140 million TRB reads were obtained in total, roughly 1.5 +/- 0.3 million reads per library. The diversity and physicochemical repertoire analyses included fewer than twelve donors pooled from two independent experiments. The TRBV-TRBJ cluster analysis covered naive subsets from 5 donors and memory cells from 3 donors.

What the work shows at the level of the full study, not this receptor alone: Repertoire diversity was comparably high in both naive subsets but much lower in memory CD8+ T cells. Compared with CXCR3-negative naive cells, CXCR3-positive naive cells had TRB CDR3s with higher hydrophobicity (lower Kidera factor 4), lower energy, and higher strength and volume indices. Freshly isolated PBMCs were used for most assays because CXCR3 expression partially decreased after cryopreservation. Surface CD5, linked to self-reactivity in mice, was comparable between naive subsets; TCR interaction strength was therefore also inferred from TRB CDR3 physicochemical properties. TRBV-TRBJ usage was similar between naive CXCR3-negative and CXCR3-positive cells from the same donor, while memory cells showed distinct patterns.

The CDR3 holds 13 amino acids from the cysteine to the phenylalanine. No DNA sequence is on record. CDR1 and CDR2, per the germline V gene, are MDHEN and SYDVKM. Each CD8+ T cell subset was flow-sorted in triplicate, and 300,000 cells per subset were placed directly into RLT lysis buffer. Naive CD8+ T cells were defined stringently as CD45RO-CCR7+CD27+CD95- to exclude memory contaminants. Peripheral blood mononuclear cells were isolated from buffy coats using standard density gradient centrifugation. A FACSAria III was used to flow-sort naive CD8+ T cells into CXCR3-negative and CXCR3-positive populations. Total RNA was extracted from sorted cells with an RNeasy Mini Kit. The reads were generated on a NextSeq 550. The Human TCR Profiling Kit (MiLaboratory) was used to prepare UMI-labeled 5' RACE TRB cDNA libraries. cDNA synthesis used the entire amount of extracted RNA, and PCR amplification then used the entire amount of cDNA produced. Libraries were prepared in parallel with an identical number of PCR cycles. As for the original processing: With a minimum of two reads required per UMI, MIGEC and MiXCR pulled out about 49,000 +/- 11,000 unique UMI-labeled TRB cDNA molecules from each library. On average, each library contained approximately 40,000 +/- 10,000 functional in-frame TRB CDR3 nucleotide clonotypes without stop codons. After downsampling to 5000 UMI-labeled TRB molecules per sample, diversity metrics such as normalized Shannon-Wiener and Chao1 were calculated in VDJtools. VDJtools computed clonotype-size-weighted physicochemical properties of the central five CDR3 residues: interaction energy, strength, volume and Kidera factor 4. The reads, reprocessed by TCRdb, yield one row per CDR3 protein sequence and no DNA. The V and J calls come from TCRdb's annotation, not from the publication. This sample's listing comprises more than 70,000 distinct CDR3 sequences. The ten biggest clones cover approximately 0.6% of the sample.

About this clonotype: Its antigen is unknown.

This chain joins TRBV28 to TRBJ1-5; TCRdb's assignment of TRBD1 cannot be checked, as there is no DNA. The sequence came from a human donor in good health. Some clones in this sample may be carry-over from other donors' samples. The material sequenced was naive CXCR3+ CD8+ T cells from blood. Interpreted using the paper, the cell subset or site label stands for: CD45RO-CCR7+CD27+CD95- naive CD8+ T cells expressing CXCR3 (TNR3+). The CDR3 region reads CASSETRGMAQHF.